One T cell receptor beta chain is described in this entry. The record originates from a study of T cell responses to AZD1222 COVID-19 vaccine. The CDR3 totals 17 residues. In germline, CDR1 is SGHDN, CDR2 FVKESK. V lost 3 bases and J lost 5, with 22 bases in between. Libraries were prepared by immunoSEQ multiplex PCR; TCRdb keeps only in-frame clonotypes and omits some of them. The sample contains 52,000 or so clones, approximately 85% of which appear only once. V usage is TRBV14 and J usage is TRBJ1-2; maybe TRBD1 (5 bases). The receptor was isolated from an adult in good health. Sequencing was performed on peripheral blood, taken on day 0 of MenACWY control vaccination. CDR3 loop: CASSHLRGETPWYGYTF. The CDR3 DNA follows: TGTGCCAGCAGCCACCTCCGGGGCGAAACCCCCTGGTATGGCTACACCTTC.